In this sample, the clone carrying this T cell receptor beta chain turned up a few times. Its target is unknown. This sample stems from a study of PD-1 blockade in mismatch repair-deficient tumors. Study overall: Enrolled about 2012-2016, patients had progressing, pretreated mismatch repair-deficient cancers of approximately 13 types. Findings and limits, study-wide: Tumor-resident clones, often undetectable pretreatment in blood, expanded then contracted after pembrolizumab.

Germline V gives CDR1 GTSNPN, CDR2 SVGIG (reference sequence). Trimming removed 7 bases from V and 1 base from J; junction bases left unmatched: 4. CDR3 length: 12 amino acids. The method was immunoSEQ multiplex PCR; TCRdb's version includes in-frame clones alone and lacks a portion of them. The repertoire has 15,000 or so clones, approximately 81% of them found once; the top ten carry 17%. Every patient had mismatch repair deficiency by PCR or immunohistochemistry. A few pembrolizumab responders had their TCRs sequenced. The rearrangement uses TRBV30 and TRBJ2-7; 7 bases fit TRBD1. Here the sequenced sample was PBMCs, taken before pembrolizumab treatment. This clonotype originated in an adult with mismatch repair-deficient cancer. CDR3 amino acids: CASTGVSYEQYF. In DNA form, the CDR3 reads TGTGCCTCCACAGGGGTGTCCTACGAGCAGTACTTC.